Following are 21 T cell receptor beta chains from one sample sequenced in a study of blood T cell repertoires in COVID-19. The assay was immunoSEQ multiplex PCR, and TCRdb's table has in-frame clones only and misses some. The sample yields around 43,000 clones, about 85% seen once. The sample was peripheral blood. Source of these receptors: a man aged 45 to 65 in a cohort sampled during active COVID-19.

This clone appeared a single time. This chain joins TRBV14 and TRBJ2-1; 7 bases are shared with TRBD2. The CDR3 is 15 residues long. Germline V gene data show CDR1 as SGHDN and CDR2 as FVKESK. Germline trimming cut 6 bases from V and 0 bases from J; bases unmatched to any gene: 5. CDR3 amino acids: CASRATSSSYNEQFF. The DNA for the CDR3 is TGTGCCAGCAGGGCGACTAGCAGCTCCTACAATGAGCAGTTCTTC.

Remarks on this clone: This same CDR3 is encoded by further DNA sequences in the sample. The chain couples TRBV9 to TRBJ2-2; D call uncertain. Germline CDR1 SGDLS, CDR2 YYNGEE. CDR3 length: 13 residues. V lost 3 bases, J lost 1 base, and 4 bases lay in between. In DNA form, the CDR3 reads TGTGCCAGCAGCGCGGGGAACACCGGGGAGCTGTTTTTT. It yields the protein CASSAGNTGELFF. Variable domain in full (rest from reference TRBV9 and TRBJ2-2): DSGVTQTPKHLITATGQRVTLRCSPRSGDLSVYWYQQSLDQGLQFLIQYYNGEERAKGNILERFSAQQFPDLHSELNLSSLELGDSALYFCASSAGNTGELFFGEGSRLTVL.

The CDR3 region has the DNA TGTGCCAGCTCACCAGTCCGTCCTAGCGGGCTAAGTTGGGATACGCAGTATTTT. Protein product: CASSPVRPSGLSWDTQYF. The gene calls are TRBV18 and TRBJ2-3; 8 bases match TRBD2. Germline CDR1 and CDR2: KGHSH and LQKENI. Trimming removed 2 bases from V and 6 bases from J; junction bases left unmatched: 16. CDR3 length: 18 residues. Full variable domain (outside the CDR3, taken from reference TRBV18 and TRBJ2-3): NAGVMQNPRHLVRRRGQEARLRCSPMKGHSHVYWYRQLPEEGLKFMVYLQKENIIDESGMPKERFSAEFPKEGPSILRIQQVVRGDSAAYFCASSPVRPSGLSWDTQYFGPGTRLTVL.

V and J are TRBV11-2 and TRBJ2-7; TRBD1 agrees at 8 bases. Per the germline V gene, CDR1 is SGHAT and CDR2 is FQNNGV. The V gene end was trimmed by 0 bases and the J gene end by 3 bases; junction bases not matched to a gene: 7. This CDR3 spans 16 amino acids. The CDR3 here is CASSLDRGQGLYEQYF. In DNA, the CDR3 is TGTGCCAGCAGCTTAGATCGAGGACAGGGCCTCTACGAGCAGTACTTC.

This sequence joins TRBV9 and TRBJ1-4; 8 bases are a match to TRBD1. V trimming: 4 bases; J trimming: 7 bases; junction bases outside the gene matches: 6. Germline V gene lookup returns CDR1 SGDLS and CDR2 YYNGEE. The CDR3 runs 14 residues. CDR3 nucleotides: TGTGCCAGCAGCACCGGACAGGGACGTGAAAAACTGTTTTTT. Its protein is CASSTGQGREKLFF.

This chain uses TRBV11-2 with TRBJ1-5; TRBD1 aligns across 7 bases. V dropped 5 bases and J dropped 4; count of bases not matched to a gene: 11. Germline V gene data show CDR1 as SGHAT and CDR2 as FQNNGV. CDR3 length: 16 residues. CDR3 residues: CASSTGVGAVNQPQHF. The CDR3 nucleotides are TGTGCCAGCAGCACAGGGGTGGGGGCAGTTAATCAGCCCCAGCATTTT.

The chain uses TRBV6-2 or TRBV6-3 and TRBJ2-3, with TRBD2 matching over 7 bases. Germline V gene lookup returns CDR1 MNHEY and CDR2 SVGEGT. Unmatched junction bases numbered 6, after V lost 4 bases and J lost 2 bases. The CDR3 is made up of 15 amino acids. The CDR3 DNA reads as TGTGCCAGCAGTTGGGGCGGGGGTGACACAGATACGCAGTATTTT. This sequence encodes CASSWGGGDTDTQYF.

J is TRBJ1-2 and V is TRBV6-2 or TRBV6-3, with 7 bases identical to TRBD1. CDR1 and CDR2 from the germline V gene are MNHEY and SVGEGT. CDR3 size: 19 residues. V shed 0 bases, J shed 0 bases, and the junction held 13 bases outside the gene matches. This CDR3 is CASSYSAGQPRPSNYGYTF. The CDR3, as DNA: TGTGCCAGCAGTTACTCGGCGGGACAGCCTAGGCCGTCTAACTATGGCTACACCTTC.

The genes are TRBV29-1 and TRBJ1-1; D is uncertain. V lost 4 bases, J lost 11 bases, and 11 bases lay in between. Germline V gene sequence: CDR1 SQVTM, CDR2 ANQGSEA. The CDR3 runs to 10 residues. The CDR3 loop is CSVGTGFAFF. CDR3 nucleotide sequence: TGCAGCGTTGGGACTGGTTTTGCTTTCTTT.

The J gene is TRBJ2-2, the V gene TRBV10-3; 9 bases match TRBD1. Trimming cost V 7 bases and J 1 base; bases outside gene matches: 4. CDR3 size: 15 residues. Germline V lookup: CDR1 ENHRY, CDR2 SYGVKD. CDR3 protein: CAIKPGQGNTGELFF. DNA of the CDR3: TGTGCCATCAAACCGGGACAGGGGAACACCGGGGAGCTGTTTTTT.

The J gene is TRBJ2-2, the V gene TRBV18; 8 nucleotides match TRBD1. This CDR3 is 15 amino acids long. CDR1 and CDR2 (germline): KGHSH, LQKENI. Trimming at V came to 4 bases and at J to 4 bases, leaving 5 bases not matched to a gene. This CDR3 reads CASSLDRVGTGELFF. CDR3 sequence (DNA): TGTGCCAGCTCACTGGACAGGGTCGGCACCGGGGAGCTGTTTTTT.

The chain joins TRBV28 to TRBJ1-5; D call uncertain. V dropped 2 bases and J dropped 2 bases, with 7 bases sitting between them. The length of the CDR3 is 14 residues. Per the germline V gene, CDR1 is MDHEN and CDR2 is SYDVKM. This CDR3 reads CASSLQVGNQPQHF. The CDR3 DNA follows: TGTGCCAGCAGTTTACAGGTGGGCAATCAGCCCCAGCATTTT.

The sample holds a few counts of this clone. The chain has TRBV2 and TRBJ1-6; TRBD1 is a possible D gene (5 bases). In germline, CDR1 is SNHLY, CDR2 FYNNEI. This CDR3 is built from 14 residues. V dropped 3 bases and J dropped 7 bases, with 10 bases sitting between them. The CDR3 sequence is CASSEGQGNSPLHF. As DNA, the CDR3 is TGTGCCAGCAGTGAGGGCCAGGGCAATTCACCCCTCCACTTT.

The table lists this clone with a count of one. The rearrangement links TRBV15 to TRBJ1-2; no definite D call. Germline CDR1 reads LNHNV; CDR2 reads YYDKDF (reference sequence). The CDR3 length is 15 residues. Trimming removed 5 bases at V and 2 bases at J, with 15 bases between. The CDR3 is CATSLRSGPNYGYTF. The CDR3 nucleotides are TGTGCCACCAGCTTGCGAAGCGGACCGAACTATGGCTACACCTTC.

The rearrangement uses TRBV6-4 and TRBJ2-1; TRBD2 is a possible D gene (5 bases). The CDR3 contains 16 residues. The germline V gene encodes CDR1 MRHNA and CDR2 SNTAGT. The V gene lost 7 bases and the J gene lost 0 bases, with 16 bases spanning the gap. The CDR3 reads CASMLEAGSSYNEQFF. In nucleotides, the CDR3 is TGTGCCAGCATGCTCGAGGCGGGTAGCTCCTACAATGAGCAGTTCTTC.

The rearrangement links TRBV7-9 to TRBJ2-7; maybe TRBD1 (5 bases). Per germline, CDR1 SEHNR and CDR2 FQNEAQ (reference sequence). CDR3 length: 12 amino acids. V lost 5 bases, J lost 5 bases, and 10 bases lay in between. CDR3 sequence reads: CASSHQGNEQYV. The CDR3 DNA follows: TGTGCCAGCAGCCATCAGGGTAACGAGCAGTACGTC.

J is TRBJ2-7 and V is TRBV6-5, with a weak D call TRBD2 (6 bases). From germline, CDR1 is MNHEY and CDR2 SVGAGI. Trimming took off 5 bases at V and 4 bases at J, with 15 bases between the two ends. The CDR3 runs 14 residues. The CDR3 is CASSRSRGRYEQYF. In DNA form, the CDR3 reads TGTGCCAGCAGTCGTAGCCGGGGGAGATACGAGCAGTACTTC.

The CDR3 spells CASSPGGNGNYEQYF. In DNA, the CDR3 is TGTGCCAGCAGCCCGGGGGGGAATGGGAACTACGAGCAGTACTTC. The rearrangement links TRBV27 to TRBJ2-7, with 8 positions matching TRBD2. Germline V gene sequence: CDR1 MNHEY, CDR2 SMNVEV (reference sequence). V shed 6 bases and J 3 bases; nucleotides not matched to a gene: 10. The CDR3 extends over 15 amino acids.

This clone was seen a single time. The chain couples TRBV5-6 to TRBJ2-7, with TRBD1 identical over 8 bases. Germline-derived CDR1 and CDR2 are SGHDT and YYEEEE. There are 14 residues in the CDR3. V gave up 2 bases and J gave up 6 bases; unmatched junction bases: 7. In DNA form, the CDR3 reads TGTGCCAGCAGCTTCGGACAGGGCACGTTCGAGCAGTACTTC. Amino acid sequence: CASSFGQGTFEQYF.

V gene TRBV9 combines with J gene TRBJ2-5; 7 bases align to TRBD2. Per the germline V gene, CDR1 is SGDLS and CDR2 is YYNGEE. The length of the CDR3 is 16 residues. V shed 0 bases and J 7 bases; nucleotides not matched to a gene: 12. The CDR3 region is CASSVVSGGQVGTQYF. CDR3 bases: TGTGCCAGCAGCGTAGTGTCGGGAGGCCAGGTCGGGACCCAGTACTTC.

The J gene is TRBJ1-4, the V gene TRBV11-2; TRBD1 is a possible D gene (6 bases). The CDR3 runs to 14 residues. Germline V CDR1 and CDR2: SGHAT, FQNNGV. Deletions cut 1 base from V and 6 bases from J, with 9 bases between. CDR3 DNA: TGTGCCAGCAGCTTAGGGACAGTTCATGAAAAACTGTTTTTT. It translates to CASSLGTVHEKLFF.